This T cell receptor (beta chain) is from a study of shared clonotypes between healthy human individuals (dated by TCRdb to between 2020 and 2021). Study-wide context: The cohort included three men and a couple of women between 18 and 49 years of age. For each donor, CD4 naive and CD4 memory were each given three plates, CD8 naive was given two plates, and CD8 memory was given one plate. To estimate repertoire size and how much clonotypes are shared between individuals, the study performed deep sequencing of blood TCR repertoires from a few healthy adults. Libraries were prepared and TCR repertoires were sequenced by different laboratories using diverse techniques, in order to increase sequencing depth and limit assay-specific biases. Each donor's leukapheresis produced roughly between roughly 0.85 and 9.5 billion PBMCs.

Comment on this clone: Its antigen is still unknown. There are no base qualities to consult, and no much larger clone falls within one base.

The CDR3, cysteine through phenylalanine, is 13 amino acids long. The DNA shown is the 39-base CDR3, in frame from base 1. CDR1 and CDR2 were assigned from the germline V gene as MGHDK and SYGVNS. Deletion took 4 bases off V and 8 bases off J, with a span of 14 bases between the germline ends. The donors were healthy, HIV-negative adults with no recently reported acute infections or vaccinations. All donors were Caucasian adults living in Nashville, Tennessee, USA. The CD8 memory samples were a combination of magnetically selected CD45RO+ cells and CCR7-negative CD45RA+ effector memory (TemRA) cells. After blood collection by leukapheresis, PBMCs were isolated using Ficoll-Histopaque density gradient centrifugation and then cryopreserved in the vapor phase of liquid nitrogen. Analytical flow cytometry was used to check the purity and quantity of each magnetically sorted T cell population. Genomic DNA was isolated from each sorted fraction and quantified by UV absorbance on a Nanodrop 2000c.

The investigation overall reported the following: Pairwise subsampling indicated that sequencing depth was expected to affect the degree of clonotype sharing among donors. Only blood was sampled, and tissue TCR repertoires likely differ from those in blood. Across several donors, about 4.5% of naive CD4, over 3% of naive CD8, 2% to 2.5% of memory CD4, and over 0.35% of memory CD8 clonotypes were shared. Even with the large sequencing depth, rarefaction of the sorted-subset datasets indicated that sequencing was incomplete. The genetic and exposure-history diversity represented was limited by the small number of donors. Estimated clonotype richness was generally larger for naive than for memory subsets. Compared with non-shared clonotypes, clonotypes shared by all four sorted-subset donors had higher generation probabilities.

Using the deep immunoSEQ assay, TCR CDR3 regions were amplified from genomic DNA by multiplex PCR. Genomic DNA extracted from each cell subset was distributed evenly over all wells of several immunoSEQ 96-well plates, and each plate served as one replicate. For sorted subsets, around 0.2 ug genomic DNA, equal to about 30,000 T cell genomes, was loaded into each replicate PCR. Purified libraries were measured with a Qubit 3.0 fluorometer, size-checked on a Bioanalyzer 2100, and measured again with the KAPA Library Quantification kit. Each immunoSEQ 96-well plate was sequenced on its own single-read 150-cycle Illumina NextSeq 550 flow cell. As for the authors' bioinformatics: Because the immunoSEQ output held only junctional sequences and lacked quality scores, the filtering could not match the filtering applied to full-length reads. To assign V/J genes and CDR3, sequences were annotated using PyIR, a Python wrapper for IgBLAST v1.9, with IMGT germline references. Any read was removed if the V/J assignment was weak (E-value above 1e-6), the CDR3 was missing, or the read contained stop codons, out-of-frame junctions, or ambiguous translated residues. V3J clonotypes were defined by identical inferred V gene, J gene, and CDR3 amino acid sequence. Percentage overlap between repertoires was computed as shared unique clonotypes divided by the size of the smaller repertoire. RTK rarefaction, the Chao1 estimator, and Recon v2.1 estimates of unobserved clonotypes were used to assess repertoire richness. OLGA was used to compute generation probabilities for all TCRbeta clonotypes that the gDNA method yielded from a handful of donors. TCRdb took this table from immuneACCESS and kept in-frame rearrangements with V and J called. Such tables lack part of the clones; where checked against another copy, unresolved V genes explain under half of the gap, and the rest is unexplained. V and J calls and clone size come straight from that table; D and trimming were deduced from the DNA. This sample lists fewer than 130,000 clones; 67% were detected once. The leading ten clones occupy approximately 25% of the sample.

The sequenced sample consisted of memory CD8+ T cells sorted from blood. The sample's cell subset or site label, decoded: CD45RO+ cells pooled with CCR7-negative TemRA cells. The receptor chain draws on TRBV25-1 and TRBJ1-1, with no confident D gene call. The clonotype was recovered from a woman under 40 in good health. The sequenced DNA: TGTGCCAGCAGTGCTCCCCTTTTGGGCGAAGCTTTCTTT. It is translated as CASSAPLLGEAFF.